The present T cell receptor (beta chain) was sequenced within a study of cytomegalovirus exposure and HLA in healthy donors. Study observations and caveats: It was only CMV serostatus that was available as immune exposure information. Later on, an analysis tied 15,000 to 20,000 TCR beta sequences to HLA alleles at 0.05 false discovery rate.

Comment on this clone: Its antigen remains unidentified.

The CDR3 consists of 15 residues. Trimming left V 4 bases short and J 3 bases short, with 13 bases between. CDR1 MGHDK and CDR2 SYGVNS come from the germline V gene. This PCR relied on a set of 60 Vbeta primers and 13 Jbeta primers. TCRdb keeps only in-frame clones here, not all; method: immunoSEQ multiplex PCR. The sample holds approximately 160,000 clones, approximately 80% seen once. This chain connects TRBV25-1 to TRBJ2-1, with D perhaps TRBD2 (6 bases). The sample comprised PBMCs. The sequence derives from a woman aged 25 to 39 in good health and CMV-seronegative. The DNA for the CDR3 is TGTGCCAGCAGTGGCGGGACGGGGATCTACAATGAGCAGTTCTTC. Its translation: CASSGGTGIYNEQFF.